What follows are 24 T cell receptor beta chains derived from one specimen sequenced in a study of T-cell memory formation after mild COVID-19. TCRdb re-called the 5' RACE reads through MiXCR, storing one row per CDR3 protein. The table records around 340,000 distinct CDR3 sequences, 15% of them present only once. The specimen sequenced was PBMCs or a T cell subset sorted from them (not recorded which). The source is a man in his late teens or twenties who had mild COVID-19 (a few samples of this study predate the infection). Cell type and time point are not known.

The V call is TRBV10-2, the J call TRBJ2-7; D is unclear. V shed 2 bases and J shed 3 bases, with 8 bases lying between them. CDR1 and CDR2 (germline): WSHSY, SAAADI. The CDR3 contains 13 residues. The CDR3 nucleotides are TGCGCCAGCAGTGAGGTCGGCTACTACGAGCAGTACTTC. Its translation is CASSEVGYYEQYF.

Ten or more counts support this clonotype. CDR3 in DNA: TGCGCCAGCAGCTTGGCCCGACTAGCGGGGGGGCAATTAGATACGCAGTATTTT. Residues: CASSLARLAGGQLDTQYF. This chain uses TRBV5-1 with TRBJ2-3; 14 bases are a match to TRBD2. Germline V lookup: CDR1 SGHRS, CDR2 YFSETQ. The CDR3 runs to 18 residues. Trimming cost V 0 bases and J 5 bases; bases outside gene matches: 8. Drawing the rest from reference TRBV5-1 and TRBJ2-3, the complete variable domain is KAGVTQTPRYLIKTRGQQVTLSCSPISGHRSVSWYQQTPGQGLQFLFEYFSETQRNKGNFPGRFSGRQFSNSRSEMNVSTLELGDSALYLCASSLARLAGGQLDTQYFGPGTRLTVL.

J is TRBJ2-1 and V is TRBV6-5, with unresolved D. Germline V gene data show CDR1 as MNHEY and CDR2 as SVGAGI. The ends were cut back, 8 bases at V and 5 bases at J, with 19 bases in the middle. The CDR3 runs to 15 residues. The chain's CDR3 is CASQISWGQHNEQFF. CDR3 sequence (DNA): TGTGCCAGCCAGATAAGTTGGGGTCAGCACAATGAGCAGTTCTTC.

The table lists this clonotype with a few counts. The rearrangement links TRBV4-1 to TRBJ1-2; 9 bases agree with TRBD1. This CDR3 has 17 amino acids. V lost 1 base, J lost 2 bases, and 8 bases stayed unmatched. Germline lookup yields CDR1 MGHRA and CDR2 YSYEKL. The CDR3 region has the DNA TGCGCCAGCAGCCAAGGAACGATACAGGGGGCCAACTATGGCTACACCTTC. Protein: CASSQGTIQGANYGYTF.

This clonotype was seen repeatedly, ten times or more. The chain employs TRBV7-2 and TRBJ2-3; tentatively, D is TRBD2 (5 bases). In germline, CDR1 is SGHTA, CDR2 FQGNSA. CDR3 length: 14 amino acids. With 2 bases removed from V and 4 bases from J, the gap between germline ends came to 10 bases. CDR3 loop: CASSLTEVADTQYF. The CDR3 nucleotides are TGTGCCAGCAGCTTAACGGAGGTCGCAGATACGCAGTATTTT.

The rearrangement joins TRBV11-2 to TRBJ2-1, with 8 bases aligning to TRBD1. The CDR3 spans 17 residues. V trimming: 2 bases; J trimming: 10 bases; junction bases outside the gene matches: 16. Per germline, CDR1 SGHAT and CDR2 FQNNGV. In nucleotides, the CDR3 is TGTGCCAGCAGCTTATCCGGACAGGGCAACCCACCGGGGGAGCAGTTCTTC. This sequence encodes CASSLSGQGNPPGEQFF.

This clonotype was seen a few times. The gene calls are TRBV20-1 and TRBJ2-2; 7 nucleotides match TRBD1. CDR1 is DFQATT, CDR2 SNEGSKA, per germline (reference sequence). The CDR3 extends over 14 amino acids. V trimming: 4 bases; J trimming: 4 bases; junction bases outside the gene matches: 6. DNA for the CDR3: TGCAGTGCTAACCGACAGGGATCCACCGGGGAGCTGTTTTTT. Translating gives CSANRQGSTGELFF.

This clonotype has more than one count but fewer than ten. This chain joins TRBV7-2 and TRBJ1-5; 7 bases map to TRBD1. The CDR3 loop spans 14 amino acids. Germline V gives CDR1 SGHTA, CDR2 FQGNSA. V lost 2 bases, J lost 5 bases, and 3 bases stayed unmatched. CDR3 protein: CASSLQGGHQPQHF. As DNA, the CDR3 is TGTGCCAGCAGCTTACAGGGGGGGCATCAGCCCCAGCATTTT.

V is TRBV14 and J is TRBJ2-7, with 11 bases that match TRBD1. The germline V gene encodes CDR1 SGHDN and CDR2 FVKESK. Losses at the gene ends were 4 bases for V and 2 bases for J; bases not matched to a gene: 4. CDR3 length equals 15 residues. DNA for the CDR3: TGTGCCAGCAGCCCCCGGACAGGGGGCGCCTACGAGCAGTACTTC. It specifies CASSPRTGGAYEQYF.

The V and J genes are TRBV7-2 and TRBJ2-5, with D maybe TRBD1 (6 bases). The CDR3 is 16 residues long. Germline V gives CDR1 SGHTA, CDR2 FQGNSA. The V and J ends lost 1 base and 2 bases respectively, with 14 bases between them. The CDR3 DNA sequence: TGTGCCAGCAGCTTAGTTCCCTGGACAGAGCAAGAGACCCAGTACTTC. Translation gives CASSLVPWTEQETQYF.

CDR3 protein: CASSDLPGRNEQFF. Here the CDR3 DNA reads TGTGCCAGCAGTGATTTGCCTGGCCGTAATGAGCAGTTCTTC. The chain uses TRBV2 and TRBJ2-1; D call uncertain. Trimming took 3 bases from V and 7 from J, leaving 13 bases between them. The CDR3 is made up of 14 amino acids. From germline, CDR1 is SNHLY and CDR2 FYNNEI.

This rearrangement joins TRBV7-9 to TRBJ1-1; perhaps TRBD1 as D (5 bases). V gave up 3 bases and J gave up 6 bases, with 11 bases separating them. The CDR3 runs to 13 residues. Germline-derived CDR1 and CDR2 are SEHNR and FQNEAQ (reference sequence). CDR3 DNA: TGTGCCAGCAGCTTTAGGGTAGGGGCTGAAGCTTTCTTT. This gives the protein CASSFRVGAEAFF. The full variable domain, rest sourced from reference TRBV7-9 and TRBJ1-1, is DTGVSQNPRHKITKRGQNVTFRCDPISEHNRLYWYRQTLGQGPEFLTYFQNEAQLEKSRLLSDRFSAERPKGSFSTLEIQRTEQGDSAMYLCASSFRVGAEAFFGQGTRLTVV.

This clonotype was seen many times. This sequence joins TRBV7-2 and TRBJ2-7, with 8 bases fitting TRBD2. V lost 6 bases to trimming and J lost 0 bases; unmatched junction nucleotides: 1. CDR1 SGHTA and CDR2 FQGNSA come from the germline V gene. This CDR3 spans 13 amino acids. In DNA, the CDR3 is TGTGCCAGCAGGGGGACTAGCTCCTACGAGCAGTACTTC. Protein sequence: CASRGTSSYEQYF.

V is TRBV24-1 and J is TRBJ2-7; 9 bases map to TRBD1. J lost 1 base, V lost 6 bases, and 3 bases had no gene match. CDR1 is KGHDR and CDR2 is SFDVKD in the germline V gene. The CDR3 has 14 amino acids. The CDR3 protein is CATSSGQGSYEQYF. DNA for the CDR3: TGTGCCACCAGTAGTGGACAGGGGTCCTACGAGCAGTACTTC.

The V call is TRBV7-9, the J call TRBJ2-7; perhaps D is TRBD1 or TRBD2 (5 bases each). V was shortened by 5 bases and J by 3 bases, with 11 bases between the two germline ends. Per germline, CDR1 SEHNR and CDR2 FQNEAQ (reference sequence). This CDR3 has 13 residues. DNA of the CDR3: TGTGCCAGCAGCACTTGGGACGGCTACGAGCAGTACGTC. It encodes CASSTWDGYEQYV.

This clonotype was observed a handful of times. The chain carries TRBV2 and TRBJ2-1, with no clear D. The CDR3 consists of 14 residues. Germline assignment: CDR1 SNHLY and CDR2 FYNNEI. Trimming shortened V by 7 bases and J by 2 bases, and 12 bases separated the two germline ends. CDR3 nucleotides: TGTGCCAGCATGAGCCACCCCACCTACAATGAGCAGTTCTTC. This sequence encodes CASMSHPTYNEQFF.

This clonotype showed up just a few times. DNA of the CDR3: TGCAGTGCTAGACCTCCGGGACGGGTTGATCAGCCCCAGCATTTT. It yields the protein CSARPPGRVDQPQHF. The chain recombines TRBV20-1 with TRBJ1-5, with TRBD1 as a possible D gene (5 bases). Germline CDR1 reads DFQATT; CDR2 reads SNEGSKA (reference sequence). Deletions cut 2 bases from V and 5 bases from J, with 16 bases between. The CDR3 is 15 amino acids.

This clonotype was observed at least ten times. The chain employs TRBV6-5 and TRBJ2-2; a weak D match, TRBD2 (5 bases). Germline assignment: CDR1 MNHEY and CDR2 SVGAGI. The CDR3 loop spans 11 amino acids. V was trimmed by 8 bases and J by 7 bases, leaving 8 bases between them. The CDR3 protein is CASRAGGELFF. CDR3 DNA sequence: TGTGCCAGCCGTGCGGGCGGGGAGCTGTTTTTT.

At least ten counts were recorded for this clonotype. The V gene is TRBV4-2, the J gene TRBJ2-2; weak D call: TRBD2 (7 bases). Germline assignment: CDR1 LGHNA and CDR2 YNFKEQ. The CDR3 has 17 residues. Trimming left V 1 base short and J 2 bases short, with 14 bases between. In nucleotides, the CDR3 is TGTGCCAGCAGCCAAGTTGGCGGGGGCGATAACACCGGGGAGCTGTTTTTT. Encoded protein: CASSQVGGGDNTGELFF.

This clonotype was counted between two and nine times. V usage is TRBV4-2 and J usage is TRBJ2-1, with 12 nucleotides matching TRBD2. CDR3 length: 15 residues. Looked up from germline, CDR1 is LGHNA and CDR2 is YNFKEQ. Trimming cost V 0 bases and J 15 bases; bases outside gene matches: 9. CDR3 nucleotide sequence: TGTGCCAGCAGCCAAGACGGTCTAGCGGGGGGGCCCGGGTTCTTC. Translating it yields CASSQDGLAGGPGFF.

V usage is TRBV6-5 and J usage is TRBJ2-7; maybe TRBD1 (5 bases). There are 12 residues in the CDR3. The germline V gene encodes CDR1 MNHEY and CDR2 SVGAGI. V lost 8 bases to trimming and J lost 3 bases, with 11 bases between them. CDR3 DNA: TGTGCCAGCCAGGGCCAGGGCTACGAGCAGTACTTC. It translates to CASQGQGYEQYF.

V usage is TRBV6-5 and J usage is TRBJ2-5; TRBD2 might be the D (5 bases). This CDR3 spans 15 amino acids. The germline V gene encodes CDR1 MNHEY and CDR2 SVGAGI. Deletions cut 1 base from V and 2 bases from J, with 11 bases between. The CDR3 DNA sequence: TGTGCCAGCAGTTACTTCCGGGGATTACAAGAGACCCAGTACTTC. Amino acid sequence: CASSYFRGLQETQYF.

This clonotype appeared a single time. This rearrangement joins TRBV20-1 to TRBJ2-3; TRBD1 matches at 10 bases. Trimming cost V 3 bases and J 5 bases; bases outside gene matches: 8. This CDR3 is 15 amino acids long. Per germline, CDR1 DFQATT and CDR2 SNEGSKA (reference sequence). The DNA for the CDR3 is TGCAGTGCTAGGGGCCCGGGACAGGGGATAGATACGCAGTATTTT. It encodes CSARGPGQGIDTQYF.

The chain joins TRBV7-6 to TRBJ1-1; a weak D match, TRBD1 (6 bases). The germline V gene encodes CDR1 SGHVS and CDR2 FNYEAQ. The V end was cut by 4 bases, the J end by 4 bases, with 16 bases between. The CDR3 covers 15 residues. The CDR3 nucleotides are TGTGCCAGCAGCTCATACAGGGAAGGAATCACTGAAGCTTTCTTT. Amino acids: CASSSYREGITEAFF.